The 27 T cell receptor beta chains given below trace back to one sample, sequenced in a study of PD-L1 blockade in urothelial cancer. Clones were read by immunoSEQ multiplex PCR, and TCRdb kept only the in-frame ones, dropping some. The table has 72,000 or so clones, about 90% seen once; the top ten hold around 10%. This sample's time point: peripheral blood 6 weeks after treatment start. Sample: PBMCs, taken around atezolizumab (anti-PD-L1) treatment. The receptor source for this set is a man in his 60s with urothelial cancer.

The chain is built from TRBV10-3 and TRBJ1-1; D call uncertain. CDR3 length equals 16 residues. Germline V lookup: CDR1 ENHRY, CDR2 SYGVKD. The V end was cut by 6 bases, the J end by 1 base, with 18 bases between. The DNA for the CDR3 is TGTGCCATCAGGAGCGGGAGCTTAACGAAGAACACTGAAGCTTTCTTT. This translates into CAIRSGSLTKNTEAFF.

J is TRBJ2-3 and V is TRBV18, with D tentatively TRBD2 (5 bases). V was clipped by 2 bases and J by 5 bases, with 14 bases between them. Germline CDR1 is KGHSH and CDR2 is LQKENI. There are 15 residues in the CDR3. CDR3 DNA sequence: TGTGCCAGCTCACCAATAACGGGATTGTTAGATACGCAGTATTTT. This encodes CASSPITGLLDTQYF.

CDR3 sequence: CASSSGGLSNQPQHF. In DNA, the CDR3 is TGTGCCAGCAGCTCAGGGGGCTTGAGCAATCAGCCCCAGCATTTT. The chain joins TRBV7-8 to TRBJ1-5; 8 nucleotides agree with TRBD1. CDR1 and CDR2 (germline): SGHVS, FQNEAQ. The junction had 3 bases not matched to a gene; V was cut back by 4 bases and J by 1 base. The CDR3 length is 15 residues.

This chain uses TRBV19 with TRBJ2-3, with D possibly being TRBD2 (7 bases). The CDR3 is 15 amino acids. Trimming shortened V by 8 bases and J by 0 bases, and 15 bases separated the two germline ends. Germline CDR1 and CDR2: LNHDA and SQIVND (reference sequence). In nucleotides, the CDR3 is TGTGCCAGTCGACGAAGGGGGGGGAGCACAGATACGCAGTATTTT. It codes for CASRRRGGSTDTQYF.

The chain links TRBV7-3 to TRBJ1-1; D remains ambiguous. CDR1 and CDR2 from the germline V gene are SGHTA and FQGTGA. CDR3 length: 13 residues. V lost 5 bases, J lost 2 bases, and 9 bases lay in between. The CDR3 DNA follows: TGTGCCAGCAGCCCTGGGCCTAACACTGAAGCTTTCTTT. Its protein is CASSPGPNTEAFF.

This clone was detected only a few times. This chain connects TRBV5-4 to TRBJ2-2, with 8 bases matching TRBD1. With 4 bases clipped from V and 2 bases from J, the junction kept 7 bases outside the gene matches. The CDR3 has 16 amino acids. Germline values: CDR1 SGHNT, CDR2 YYREEE (reference sequence). In nucleotides, the CDR3 is TGTGCCAGCAGCCCTACCGGGACAGGAAACACCGGGGAGCTGTTTTTT. It yields the protein CASSPTGTGNTGELFF.

This sequence joins TRBV7-9 and TRBJ1-1; tentatively, D is TRBD1 (5 bases). The CDR3 sequence is 14 residues long. Germline-derived CDR1 and CDR2 are SEHNR and FQNEAQ (reference sequence). V shed 2 bases and J shed 1 base, with 8 bases lying between them. CDR3 nucleotides: TGTGCCAGCAGCTTACAACAGGAGAACACTGAAGCTTTCTTT. It codes for CASSLQQENTEAFF. Full variable domain (remainder filled in from reference TRBV7-9 and TRBJ1-1): DTGVSQNPRHKITKRGQNVTFRCDPISEHNRLYWYRQTLGQGPEFLTYFQNEAQLEKSRLLSDRFSAERPKGSFSTLEIQRTEQGDSAMYLCASSLQQENTEAFFGQGTRLTVV.

This chain links TRBV9 with TRBJ2-2; D possibly corresponds to TRBD1 (5 bases). Germline V gene lookup returns CDR1 SGDLS and CDR2 YYNGEE. V lost 3 bases, J lost 4 bases, and 7 bases lay in between. This CDR3 spans 13 amino acids. CDR3 nucleotides: TGTGCCAGCAGCGAGGGGTTCACCGGGGAGCTGTTTTTT. It yields the protein CASSEGFTGELFF.

This clone was recorded once. The gene calls are TRBV28 and TRBJ1-4; 7 bases match TRBD1. V lost 6 bases, J lost 8 bases, and 12 bases stayed unmatched. CDR1 is MDHEN, CDR2 SYDVKM, per germline. The length of the CDR3 is 15 residues. CDR3 DNA: TGTGCCAGCAGCCCAGGGGACAGAGGGTGGGAAAAACTGTTTTTT. Translation: CASSPGDRGWEKLFF.

This clone was counted only a few times. The chain carries TRBV7-9 and TRBJ1-1; D is perhaps TRBD1 (6 bases). This CDR3 contains 16 residues. The V gene lost 7 bases and the J gene lost 3 bases, with 21 bases spanning the gap. Germline V gene lookup returns CDR1 SEHNR and CDR2 FQNEAQ (reference sequence). Written as DNA, the CDR3 is TGTGCCAGCACCAACATGGGCGGGGGCCCGGACACTGAAGCTTTCTTT. It yields the protein CASTNMGGGPDTEAFF.

The rearrangement uses TRBV2 and TRBJ2-7; 7 bases are shared with TRBD1. In germline, CDR1 is SNHLY, CDR2 FYNNEI. The CDR3 runs 16 residues. J lost 2 bases, V lost 6 bases, and 13 bases had no gene match. The CDR3 loop is CASSDYRDRSPYEQYF. As DNA, the CDR3 is TGTGCCAGCAGCGACTACCGGGACAGATCCCCCTACGAGCAGTACTTC.

The gene calls are TRBV10-3 and TRBJ2-5; 9 nucleotides agree with TRBD1. V trimming: 6 bases; J trimming: 1 base; junction bases outside the gene matches: 6. Germline assignment: CDR1 ENHRY and CDR2 SYGVKD. There are 15 residues in the CDR3. The DNA for the CDR3 is TGTGCCATCAGCCCCGGGACAGGGCCCCAAGAGACCCAGTACTTC. This encodes CAISPGTGPQETQYF.

This clone was observed a handful of times. The chain uses TRBV19 and TRBJ1-5; weak D call: TRBD1 (6 bases). Germline V gene lookup returns CDR1 LNHDA and CDR2 SQIVND (reference sequence). CDR3 length: 15 amino acids. The V gene lost 4 bases and the J gene lost 3 bases, with 13 bases spanning the gap. For the CDR3, the DNA is TGTGCCAGTAGTACCTCGACAGGCGACAATCAGCCCCAGCATTTT. Protein product: CASSTSTGDNQPQHF.

This clone has a handful of counts. The chain has TRBV19 and TRBJ2-1, with 8 bases fitting TRBD1. This CDR3 is 14 amino acids long. V was pared by 5 bases and J by 9 bases, with 9 bases of the junction left unmatched. The germline V gene encodes CDR1 LNHDA and CDR2 SQIVND (reference sequence). The DNA for the CDR3 is TGTGCCAGTAGTGTGACAGGGGTAAGTAGTGAGCAGTTCTTC. Residues: CASSVTGVSSEQFF.

The chain carries TRBV30 and TRBJ1-3, with D perhaps matching TRBD1 (5 bases). This CDR3 contains 12 residues. V lost 8 bases to trimming and J lost 4 bases, with 12 bases between them. Looked up from germline, CDR1 is GTSNPN and CDR2 is SVGIG (reference sequence). The CDR3 sequence is CAMTVGGNTIYF. CDR3 nucleotide sequence: TGTGCCATGACAGTGGGCGGAAACACCATATATTTT.

About this clone itself: The same CDR3 can be traced to other DNA sequences in this sample. This chain joins TRBV2 and TRBJ1-5; 8 bases match TRBD1. CDR1 is SNHLY, CDR2 FYNNEI, per germline. The CDR3 consists of 14 residues. Losses at the gene ends were 6 bases for V and 2 bases for J; bases not matched to a gene: 3. Written as DNA, the CDR3 is TGTGCCAGCAGGGCAGGGGGCGGCAATCAGCCCCAGCATTTT. Translating gives CASRAGGGNQPQHF.

The genes are TRBV6-5 and TRBJ1-5, with 8 bases fitting TRBD1. CDR1 is MNHEY and CDR2 is SVGAGI in the germline V gene. CDR3 length: 15 residues. V was clipped by 5 bases and J by 6 bases; unmatched bases: 9. The CDR3 sequence: CASSAGQGRGQPQHF. The CDR3 DNA reads as TGTGCCAGCAGTGCTGGACAGGGAAGAGGTCAGCCCCAGCATTTT.

The chain carries TRBV7-9 and TRBJ2-3, with D possibly TRBD2 on 7 matching bases. This CDR3 region has 15 residues. The V end was cut by 5 bases, the J end by 4 bases, with 16 bases between. Germline loops: CDR1 SEHNR, CDR2 FQNEAQ (reference sequence). The CDR3 here is CASSLLGGAADTQYF. Here the CDR3 DNA reads TGTGCCAGCAGCCTCCTAGGGGGGGCCGCAGATACGCAGTATTTT.

The chain couples TRBV5-4 to TRBJ1-1; 9 positions match TRBD1. V gave up 1 base and J gave up 8 bases; unmatched junction bases: 6. This CDR3 comprises 14 residues. CDR1 is SGHNT, CDR2 YYREEE, per germline (reference sequence). CDR3 sequence (DNA): TGTGCCAGCAGCTTGCAGGGGACAGGGCGAGAAGCTTTCTTT. Translated, it gives CASSLQGTGREAFF.

V is TRBV18 and J is TRBJ2-1, with 11 bases fitting TRBD2. Germline-derived CDR1 and CDR2 are KGHSH and LQKENI. The V segment lost 4 bases and the J segment 5 bases; nucleotides outside the gene matches: 4. This CDR3 contains 15 residues. CDR3 in DNA: TGTGCCAGCTCACAGGGACTAGCGGAAAACAATGAGCAGTTCTTC. Translation gives CASSQGLAENNEQFF. The whole variable domain, remainder taken from reference TRBV18 and TRBJ2-1, is NAGVMQNPRHLVRRRGQEARLRCSPMKGHSHVYWYRQLPEEGLKFMVYLQKENIIDESGMPKERFSAEFPKEGPSILRIQQVVRGDSAAYFCASSQGLAENNEQFFGPGTRLTVL.

This chain joins TRBV28 and TRBJ1-1; 8 bases are a match to TRBD1. Per germline, CDR1 MDHEN and CDR2 SYDVKM. The CDR3 has 12 residues. The ends lost 5 bases at V and 11 bases at J; junction bases unmatched: 7. This chain's CDR3 is CASSRTTGAAFF. The CDR3 region has the DNA TGTGCCAGCAGTCGTACGACAGGGGCGGCTTTCTTT.

This clone is a singleton in its sample. DNA for the CDR3: TGTGCCAGCAGTTTATCCGGACTAGCGGAGGGTATCTACAATGAGCAGTTCTTC. Translated, it gives CASSLSGLAEGIYNEQFF. The chain links TRBV27 to TRBJ2-1, with 10 nucleotides matching TRBD2. V was clipped by 0 bases and J by 3 bases; unmatched bases: 8. The CDR3 has 18 amino acids. Germline CDR1 MNHEY, CDR2 SMNVEV (reference sequence).

This chain uses TRBV19 with TRBJ1-4, with TRBD1 as a possible D gene (6 bases). Germline CDR1 reads LNHDA; CDR2 reads SQIVND (reference sequence). V was trimmed by 6 bases and J by 0 bases, leaving 17 bases between them. CDR3 size: 17 residues. In DNA, the CDR3 is TGTGCCAGTAGCTGGCAGGGGACCACTTCAACTAATGAAAAACTGTTTTTT. This gives the protein CASSWQGTTSTNEKLFF.

The chain links TRBV7-2 to TRBJ2-5; possibly TRBD1 for D (5 bases). Trimming left V 5 bases short and J 5 bases short, with 18 bases between. This CDR3 is 15 amino acids long. Germline V gives CDR1 SGHTA, CDR2 FQGNSA. In DNA, the CDR3 is TGTGCCAGCAGCCCACAAGGGGCGCAGGGTGAGACCCAGTACTTC. Residues: CASSPQGAQGETQYF.

This chain connects TRBV5-1 to TRBJ2-2, with a tentative D call TRBD1 (6 bases). Trimming pared 3 bases from V and 8 bases from J, leaving 8 bases between. Germline V gene lookup returns CDR1 SGHRS and CDR2 YFSETQ. There are 12 residues in the CDR3. The chain's CDR3 is CASSWGHGELFF. The CDR3 DNA follows: TGCGCCAGCAGCTGGGGGCATGGGGAGCTGTTTTTT.

In this sample, this clone turned up a few times. The chain joins TRBV7-2 to TRBJ2-3; 9 nucleotides match TRBD2. V lost 1 base, J lost 6 bases, and 8 bases stayed unmatched. Germline values: CDR1 SGHTA, CDR2 FQGNSA. The CDR3 consists of 16 residues. The CDR3: CASSLGVAGGRDTQYF. The CDR3 bases are TGTGCCAGCAGCTTAGGGGTGGCGGGGGGGCGTGATACGCAGTATTTT.

The chain joins TRBV28 to TRBJ2-5, with TRBD2 as a possible D gene (6 bases). The CDR3 covers 13 residues. Per the germline V gene, CDR1 is MDHEN and CDR2 is SYDVKM. V was cut by 1 base and J by 4 bases, with 7 bases left in between. The CDR3 nucleotides read TGTGCCAGCAGTTTATCCGGGGGAGAGACCCAGTACTTC. As protein: CASSLSGGETQYF.